This TCR beta chain derives from a study of cytomegalovirus exposure and HLA in healthy donors. This PCR relied on a set of 60 Vbeta primers and 13 Jbeta primers. Using immunoSEQ multiplex PCR, the repertoire was profiled, and TCRdb retains in-frame clones only, with some absent. The table includes roughly 70,000 clones, about 74% detected once. This clone was found a few times. What it recognizes is unknown. General study points: CMV serostatus was the only recorded immune exposure for donors. CMV antigen specificity of a few CMV-associated chains was confirmed in vitro.

This donor lacks a recorded CMV serostatus. The CDR3 length is 14 residues. The germline gives CDR1 LNHDA, CDR2 SQIVND (reference sequence). Trimming cost V 6 bases and J 1 base; bases outside gene matches: 5. This clonotype was obtained from a human donor in good health. The chain joins TRBV19 to TRBJ2-7; 8 nucleotides align to TRBD2. Sequences were obtained from PBMCs. CDR3 amino acids: CASRREGRSYEQYF. DNA for the CDR3: TGTGCCAGTAGACGGGAGGGCCGGTCCTACGAGCAGTACTTC.